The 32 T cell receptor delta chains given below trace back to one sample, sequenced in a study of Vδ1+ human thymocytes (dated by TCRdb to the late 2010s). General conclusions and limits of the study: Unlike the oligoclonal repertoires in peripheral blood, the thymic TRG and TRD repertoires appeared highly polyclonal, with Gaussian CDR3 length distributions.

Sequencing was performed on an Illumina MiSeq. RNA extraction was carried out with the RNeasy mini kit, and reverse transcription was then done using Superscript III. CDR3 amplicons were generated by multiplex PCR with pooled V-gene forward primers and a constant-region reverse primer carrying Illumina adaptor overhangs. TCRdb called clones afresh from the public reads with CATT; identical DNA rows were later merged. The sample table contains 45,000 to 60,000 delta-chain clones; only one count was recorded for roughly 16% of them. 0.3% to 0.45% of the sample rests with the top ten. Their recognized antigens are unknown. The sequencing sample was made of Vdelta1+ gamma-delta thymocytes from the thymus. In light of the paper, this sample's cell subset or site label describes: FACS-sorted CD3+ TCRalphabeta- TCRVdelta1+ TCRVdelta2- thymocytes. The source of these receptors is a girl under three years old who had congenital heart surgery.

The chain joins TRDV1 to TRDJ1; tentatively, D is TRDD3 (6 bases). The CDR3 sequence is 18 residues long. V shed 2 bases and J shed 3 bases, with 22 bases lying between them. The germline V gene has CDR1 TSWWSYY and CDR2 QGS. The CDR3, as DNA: TGTGCTCTTGGGGAAAAGCTCCATTCGGGGATTAGACCCGATAAACTCATCTTT. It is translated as CALGEKLHSGIRPDKLIF.

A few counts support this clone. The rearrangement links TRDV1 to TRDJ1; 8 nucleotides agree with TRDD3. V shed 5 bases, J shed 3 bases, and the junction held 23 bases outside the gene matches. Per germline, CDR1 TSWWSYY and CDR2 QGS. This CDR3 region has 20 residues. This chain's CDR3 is CALGIDPSLALVGDADKLIF. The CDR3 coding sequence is TGTGCTCTTGGGATAGACCCCAGCCTTGCCTTGGTGGGGGATGCCGATAAACTCATCTTT.

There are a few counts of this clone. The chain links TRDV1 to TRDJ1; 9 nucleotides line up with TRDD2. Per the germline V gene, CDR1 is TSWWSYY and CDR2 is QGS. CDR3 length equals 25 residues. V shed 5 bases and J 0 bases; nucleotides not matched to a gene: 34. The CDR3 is CALGPNKDRLPTIVRRHPYTDKLIF. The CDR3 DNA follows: TGTGCTCTTGGGCCCAATAAGGACCGCCTTCCTACTATCGTACGGCGCCACCCCTACACCGATAAACTCATCTTT.

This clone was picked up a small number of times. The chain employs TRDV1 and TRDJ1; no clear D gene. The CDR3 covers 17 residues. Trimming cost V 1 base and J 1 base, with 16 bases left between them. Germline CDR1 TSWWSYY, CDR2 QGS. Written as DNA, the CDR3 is TGTGCTCTTGGGGAACGGTACGCCAACTACTCCACCGATAAACTCATCTTT. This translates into CALGERYANYSTDKLIF.

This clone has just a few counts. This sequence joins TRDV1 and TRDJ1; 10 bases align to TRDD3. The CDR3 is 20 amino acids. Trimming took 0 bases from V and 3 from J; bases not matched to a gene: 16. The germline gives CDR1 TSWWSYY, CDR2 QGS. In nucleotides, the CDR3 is TGTGCTCTTGGGGAACTTCTCGGGCGCTGGGGGATAACCAGGGCCGATAAACTCATCTTT. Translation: CALGELLGRWGITRADKLIF.

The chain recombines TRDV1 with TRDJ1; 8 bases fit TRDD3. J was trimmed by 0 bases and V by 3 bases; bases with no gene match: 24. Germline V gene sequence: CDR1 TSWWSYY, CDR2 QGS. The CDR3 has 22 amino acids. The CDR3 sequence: CALGDARTSGGQVPWYTDKLIF. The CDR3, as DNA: TGTGCTCTTGGGGACGCCCGGACTTCTGGGGGACAAGTACCGTGGTACACCGATAAACTCATCTTT.

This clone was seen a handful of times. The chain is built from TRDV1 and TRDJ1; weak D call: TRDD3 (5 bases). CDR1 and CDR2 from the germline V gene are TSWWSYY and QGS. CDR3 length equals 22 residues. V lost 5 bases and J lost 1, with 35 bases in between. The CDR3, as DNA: TGTGCTCTTGGGAAAAAAGCCTCGTTAAGGGCGGTACAGGGGACATTCACCGATAAACTCATCTTT. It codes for CALGKKASLRAVQGTFTDKLIF.

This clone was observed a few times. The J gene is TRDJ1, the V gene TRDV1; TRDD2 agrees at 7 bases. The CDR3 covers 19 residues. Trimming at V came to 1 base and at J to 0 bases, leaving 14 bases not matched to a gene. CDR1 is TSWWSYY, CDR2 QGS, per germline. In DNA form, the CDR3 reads TGTGCTCTTGGGGAACCGCCTTCCTCAAGGGGCTCGTACACCGATAAACTCATCTTT. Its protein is CALGEPPSSRGSYTDKLIF.

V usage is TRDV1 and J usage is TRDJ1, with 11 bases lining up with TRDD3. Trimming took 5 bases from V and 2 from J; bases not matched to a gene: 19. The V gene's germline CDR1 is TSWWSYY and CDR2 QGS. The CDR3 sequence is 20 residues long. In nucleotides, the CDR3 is TGTGCTCTTGGGCCCTTTCTCTCAAGGCTGGGGGATACAAGGACCGATAAACTCATCTTT. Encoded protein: CALGPFLSRLGDTRTDKLIF.

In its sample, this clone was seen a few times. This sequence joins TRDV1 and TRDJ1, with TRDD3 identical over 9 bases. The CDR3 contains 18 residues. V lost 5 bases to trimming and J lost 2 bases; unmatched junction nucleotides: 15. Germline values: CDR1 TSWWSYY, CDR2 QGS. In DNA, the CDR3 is TGTGCTCTTGGGAAATTTACCTGGGGGATCCGGGGGACCGATAAACTCATCTTT. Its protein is CALGKFTWGIRGTDKLIF.

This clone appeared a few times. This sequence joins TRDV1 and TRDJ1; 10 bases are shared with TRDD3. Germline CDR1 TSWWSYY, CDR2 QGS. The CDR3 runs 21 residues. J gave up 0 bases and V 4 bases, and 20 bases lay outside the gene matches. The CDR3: CALGVPYGGYARFSYTDKLIF. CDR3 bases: TGTGCTCTTGGGGTACCCTACGGGGGATACGCCCGCTTTTCGTACACCGATAAACTCATCTTT.

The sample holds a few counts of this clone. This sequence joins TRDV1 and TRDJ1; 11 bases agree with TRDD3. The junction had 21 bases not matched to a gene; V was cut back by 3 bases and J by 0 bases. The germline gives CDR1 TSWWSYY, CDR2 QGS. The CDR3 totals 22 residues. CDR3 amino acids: CALGDYPGGSSWGIQYTDKLIF. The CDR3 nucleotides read TGTGCTCTTGGGGACTACCCCGGAGGTTCGTCCTGGGGGATACAGTACACCGATAAACTCATCTTT.

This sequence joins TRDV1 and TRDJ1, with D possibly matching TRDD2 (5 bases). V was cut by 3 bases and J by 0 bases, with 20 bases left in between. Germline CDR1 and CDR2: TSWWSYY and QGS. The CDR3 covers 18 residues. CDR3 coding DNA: TGTGCTCTTGGGGAGGCTTCCCTACCGGGTGACTACACCGATAAACTCATCTTT. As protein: CALGEASLPGDYTDKLIF.

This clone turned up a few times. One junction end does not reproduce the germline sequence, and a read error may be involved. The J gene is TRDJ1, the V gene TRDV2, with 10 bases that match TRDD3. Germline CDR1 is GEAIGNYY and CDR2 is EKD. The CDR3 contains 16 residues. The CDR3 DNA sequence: TGTGCCTGTGTCACCTGTACTGGGGGATACACCGATAAACTCATCTTT. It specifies CACVTCTGGYTDKLIF.

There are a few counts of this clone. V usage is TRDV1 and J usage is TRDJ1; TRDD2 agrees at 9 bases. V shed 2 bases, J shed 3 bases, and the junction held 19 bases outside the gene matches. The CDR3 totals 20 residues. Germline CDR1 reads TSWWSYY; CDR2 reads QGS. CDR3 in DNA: TGTGCTCTTGGGGAAAGCGGGCCTTCCTACTCCCATGCGGTTTCCGATAAACTCATCTTT. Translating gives CALGESGPSYSHAVSDKLIF.

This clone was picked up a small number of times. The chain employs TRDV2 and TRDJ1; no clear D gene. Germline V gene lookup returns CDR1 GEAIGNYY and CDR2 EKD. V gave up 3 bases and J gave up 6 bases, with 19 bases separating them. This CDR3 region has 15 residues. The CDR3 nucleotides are TGTGCCTGTGACCCCTGTCTCCCGGTGGGCAATAAACTCATCTTT. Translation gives CACDPCLPVGNKLIF.

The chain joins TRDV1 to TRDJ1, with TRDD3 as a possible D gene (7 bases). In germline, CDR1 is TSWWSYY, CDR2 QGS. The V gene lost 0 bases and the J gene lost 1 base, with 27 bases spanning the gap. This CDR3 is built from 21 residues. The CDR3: CALGELPPTRTGVVGTDKLIF. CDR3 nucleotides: TGTGCTCTTGGGGAACTACCTCCTACCCGTACTGGGGTCGTGGGCACCGATAAACTCATCTTT.

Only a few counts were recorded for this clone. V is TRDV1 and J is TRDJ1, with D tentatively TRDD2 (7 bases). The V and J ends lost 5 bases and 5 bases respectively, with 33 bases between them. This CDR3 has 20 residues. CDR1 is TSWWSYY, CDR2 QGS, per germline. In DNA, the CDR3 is TGTGCTCTTGGGCCCGTATTCCTTCCTTCGGCAACTGGGCGGCTGGATAAACTCATCTTT. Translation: CALGPVFLPSATGRLDKLIF.

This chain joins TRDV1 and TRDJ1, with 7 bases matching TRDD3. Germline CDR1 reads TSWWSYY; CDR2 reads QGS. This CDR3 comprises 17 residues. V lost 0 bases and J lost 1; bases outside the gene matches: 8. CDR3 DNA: TGTGCTCTTGGGGAACTTCACTACCTGGGGGTCACCGATAAACTCATCTTT. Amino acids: CALGELHYLGVTDKLIF.

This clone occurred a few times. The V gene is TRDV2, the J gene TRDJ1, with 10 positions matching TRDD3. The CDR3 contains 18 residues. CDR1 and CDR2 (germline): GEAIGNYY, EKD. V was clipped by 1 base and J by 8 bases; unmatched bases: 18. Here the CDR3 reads CACDTRGTVLGDWRKLIF. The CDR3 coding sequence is TGTGCCTGTGACACACGGGGGACCGTACTGGGGGATTGGAGGAAACTCATCTTT.

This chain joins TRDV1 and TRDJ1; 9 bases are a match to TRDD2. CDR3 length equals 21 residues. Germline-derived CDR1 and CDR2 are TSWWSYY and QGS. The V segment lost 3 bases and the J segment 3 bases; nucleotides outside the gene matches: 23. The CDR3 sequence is CALGERPSYFLGNPPPDKLIF. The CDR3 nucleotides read TGTGCTCTTGGGGAGAGGCCTTCCTACTTTCTGGGGAACCCCCCTCCCGATAAACTCATCTTT.

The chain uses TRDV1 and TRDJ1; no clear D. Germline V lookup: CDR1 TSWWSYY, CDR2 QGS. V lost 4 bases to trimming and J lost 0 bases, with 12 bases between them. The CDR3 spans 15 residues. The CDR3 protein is CALGGFGTYTDKLIF. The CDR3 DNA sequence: TGTGCTCTTGGGGGATTCGGTACGTACACCGATAAACTCATCTTT.

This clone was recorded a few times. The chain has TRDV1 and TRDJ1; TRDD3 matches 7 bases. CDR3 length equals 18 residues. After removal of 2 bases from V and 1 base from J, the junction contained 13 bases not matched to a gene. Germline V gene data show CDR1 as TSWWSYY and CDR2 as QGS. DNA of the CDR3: TGTGCTCTTGGGGAATACCCCCGGGGGGGGATTCGCACCGATAAACTCATCTTT. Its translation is CALGEYPRGGIRTDKLIF.

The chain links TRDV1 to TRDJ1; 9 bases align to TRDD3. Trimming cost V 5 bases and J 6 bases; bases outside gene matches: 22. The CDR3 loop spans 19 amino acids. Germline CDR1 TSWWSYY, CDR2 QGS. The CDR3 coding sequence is TGTGCTCTTGGGCGGGGCGAGAACATTCCAGTACTGGGGGACAATAAACTCATCTTT. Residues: CALGRGENIPVLGDNKLIF.

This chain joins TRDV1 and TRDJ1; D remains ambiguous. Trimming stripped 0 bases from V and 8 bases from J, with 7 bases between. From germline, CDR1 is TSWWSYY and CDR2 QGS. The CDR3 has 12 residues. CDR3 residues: CALGELLDKLIF. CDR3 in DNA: TGTGCTCTTGGGGAACTATTGGACAAACTCATCTTT.

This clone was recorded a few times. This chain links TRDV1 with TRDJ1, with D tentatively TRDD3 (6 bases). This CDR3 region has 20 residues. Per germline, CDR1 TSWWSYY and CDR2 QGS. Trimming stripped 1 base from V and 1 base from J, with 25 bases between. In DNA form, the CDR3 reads TGTGCTCTTGGGGAACCCCGGCCAACCAGCGGTACTGGGTTCACCGATAAACTCATCTTT. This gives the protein CALGEPRPTSGTGFTDKLIF.

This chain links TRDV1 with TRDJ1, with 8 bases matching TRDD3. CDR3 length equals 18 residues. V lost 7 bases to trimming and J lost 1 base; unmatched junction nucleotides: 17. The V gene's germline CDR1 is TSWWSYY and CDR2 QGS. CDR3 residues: CALESGLEVLGGTDKLIF. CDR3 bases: TGTGCTCTTGAATCAGGCTTGGAAGTACTGGGGGGCACCGATAAACTCATCTTT.

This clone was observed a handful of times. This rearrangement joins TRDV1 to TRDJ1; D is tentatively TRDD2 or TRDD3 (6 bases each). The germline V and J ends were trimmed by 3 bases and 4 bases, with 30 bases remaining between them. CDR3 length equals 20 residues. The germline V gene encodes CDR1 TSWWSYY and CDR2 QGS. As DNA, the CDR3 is TGTGCTCTTGGGGAGAAGTTCCTATTCAGACTGGGTTGTGGCCTCGATAAACTCATCTTT. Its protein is CALGEKFLFRLGCGLDKLIF.

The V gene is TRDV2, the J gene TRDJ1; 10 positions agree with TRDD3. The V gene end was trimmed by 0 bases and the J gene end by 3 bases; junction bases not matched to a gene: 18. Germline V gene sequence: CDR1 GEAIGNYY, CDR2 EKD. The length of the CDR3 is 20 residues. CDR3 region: CACDTADWGIPGSESDKLIF. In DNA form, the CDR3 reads TGTGCCTGTGACACCGCGGATTGGGGGATACCAGGGTCCGAGTCCGATAAACTCATCTTT.

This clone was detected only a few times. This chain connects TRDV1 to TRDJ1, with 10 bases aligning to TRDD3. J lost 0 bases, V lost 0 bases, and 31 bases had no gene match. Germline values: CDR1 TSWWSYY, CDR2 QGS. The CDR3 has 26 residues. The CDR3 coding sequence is TGTGCTCTTGGGGAACTCTCCTACGGCAGTAGTGAGGTGTACTGGGGGATTCCTCAGTACACCGATAAACTCATCTTT. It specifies CALGELSYGSSEVYWGIPQYTDKLIF.

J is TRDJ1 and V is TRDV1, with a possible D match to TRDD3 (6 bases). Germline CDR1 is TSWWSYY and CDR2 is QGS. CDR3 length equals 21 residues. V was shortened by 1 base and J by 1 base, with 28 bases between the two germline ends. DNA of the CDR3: TGTGCTCTTGGGGAACCTTCGGACGTCTGGGGACGATATGTGGGCACCGATAAACTCATCTTT. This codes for CALGEPSDVWGRYVGTDKLIF.

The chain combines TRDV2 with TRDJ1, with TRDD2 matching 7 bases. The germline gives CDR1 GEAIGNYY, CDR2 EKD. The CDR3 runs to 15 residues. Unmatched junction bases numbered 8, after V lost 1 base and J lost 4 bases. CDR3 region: CACDTFLRISDKLIF. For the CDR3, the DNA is TGTGCCTGTGACACTTTCCTACGGATAAGCGATAAACTCATCTTT.